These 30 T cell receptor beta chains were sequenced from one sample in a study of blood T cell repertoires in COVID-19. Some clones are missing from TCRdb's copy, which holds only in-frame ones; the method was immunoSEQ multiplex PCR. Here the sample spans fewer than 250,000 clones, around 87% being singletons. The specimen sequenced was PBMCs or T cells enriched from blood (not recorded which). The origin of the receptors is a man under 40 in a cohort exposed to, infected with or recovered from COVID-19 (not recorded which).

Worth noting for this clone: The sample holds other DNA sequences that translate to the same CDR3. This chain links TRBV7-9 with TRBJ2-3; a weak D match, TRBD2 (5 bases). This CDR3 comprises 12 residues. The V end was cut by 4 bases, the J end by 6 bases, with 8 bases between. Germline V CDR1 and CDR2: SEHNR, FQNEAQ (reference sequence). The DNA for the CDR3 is TGTGCCAGCAGCTCCGGGGTGGATACGCAGTATTTT. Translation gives CASSSGVDTQYF.

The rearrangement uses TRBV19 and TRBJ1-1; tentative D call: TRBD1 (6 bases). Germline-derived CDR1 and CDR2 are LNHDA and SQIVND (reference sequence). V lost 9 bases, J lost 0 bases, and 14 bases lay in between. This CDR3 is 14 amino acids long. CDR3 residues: CASTQGPMNTEAFF. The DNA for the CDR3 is TGTGCCAGCACACAGGGACCCATGAACACTGAAGCTTTCTTT.

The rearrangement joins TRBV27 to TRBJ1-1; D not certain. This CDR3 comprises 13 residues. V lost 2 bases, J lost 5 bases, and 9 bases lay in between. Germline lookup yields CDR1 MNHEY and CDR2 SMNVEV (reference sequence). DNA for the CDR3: TGTGCCAGCAGTTTAAGTCGGAGGACTGAAGCTTTCTTT. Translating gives CASSLSRRTEAFF.

The CDR3, as DNA: TGTGCCAGCAGAAGCGGGGGGGGCGGCTATGGCTACACCTTC. As protein: CASRSGGGGYGYTF. The chain has TRBV14 and TRBJ1-2, with D maybe TRBD1 (6 bases). The germline CDR1 and CDR2 sequences are SGHDN and FVKESK. V dropped 6 bases and J dropped 4 bases, with 15 bases sitting between them. The CDR3 length is 14 residues.

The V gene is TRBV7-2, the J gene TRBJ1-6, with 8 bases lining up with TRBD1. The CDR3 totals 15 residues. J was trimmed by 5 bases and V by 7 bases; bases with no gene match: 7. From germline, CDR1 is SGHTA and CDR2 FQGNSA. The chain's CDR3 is CASTSDRDNNSPLHF. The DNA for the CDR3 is TGTGCCAGCACCTCGGACAGGGACAATAATTCACCCCTCCACTTT.

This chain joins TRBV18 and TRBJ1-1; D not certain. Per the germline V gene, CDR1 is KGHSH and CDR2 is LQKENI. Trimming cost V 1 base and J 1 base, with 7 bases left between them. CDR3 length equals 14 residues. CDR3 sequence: CASSPLRSNTEAFF. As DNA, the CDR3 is TGTGCCAGCTCACCACTCAGATCGAACACTGAAGCTTTCTTT.

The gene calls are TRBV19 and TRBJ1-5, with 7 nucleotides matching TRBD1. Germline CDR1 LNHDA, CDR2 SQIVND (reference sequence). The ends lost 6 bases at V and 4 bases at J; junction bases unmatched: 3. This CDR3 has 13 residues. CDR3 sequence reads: CASRDRPNQPQHF. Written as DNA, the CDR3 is TGTGCCAGTAGGGACAGGCCTAATCAGCCCCAGCATTTT.

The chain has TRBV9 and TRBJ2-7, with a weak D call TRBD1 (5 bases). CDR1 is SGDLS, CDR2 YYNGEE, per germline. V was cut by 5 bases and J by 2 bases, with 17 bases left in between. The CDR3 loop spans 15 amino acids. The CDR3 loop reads CASSHSQGNAYEQYF. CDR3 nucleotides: TGTGCCAGCAGTCACAGCCAGGGAAATGCCTACGAGCAGTACTTC.

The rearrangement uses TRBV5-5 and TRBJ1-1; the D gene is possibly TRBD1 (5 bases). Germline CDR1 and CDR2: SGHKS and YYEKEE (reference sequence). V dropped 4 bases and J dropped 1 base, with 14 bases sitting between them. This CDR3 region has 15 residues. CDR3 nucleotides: TGTGCCAGCAGCGCTCAGGGTTGGGGGAACACTGAAGCTTTCTTT. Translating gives CASSAQGWGNTEAFF.

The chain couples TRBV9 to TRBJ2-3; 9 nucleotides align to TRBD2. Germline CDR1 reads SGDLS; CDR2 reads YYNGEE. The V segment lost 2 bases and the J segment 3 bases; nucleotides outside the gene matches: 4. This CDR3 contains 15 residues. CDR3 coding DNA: TGTGCCAGCAGCGTCTTTAGCGGGAGAACAGATACGCAGTATTTT. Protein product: CASSVFSGRTDTQYF.

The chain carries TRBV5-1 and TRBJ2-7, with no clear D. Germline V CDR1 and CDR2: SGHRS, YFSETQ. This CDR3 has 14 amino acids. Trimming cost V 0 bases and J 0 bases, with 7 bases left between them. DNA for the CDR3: TGCGCCAGCAGCTTGGAATCGTTCTCCTACGAGCAGTACTTC. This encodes CASSLESFSYEQYF.

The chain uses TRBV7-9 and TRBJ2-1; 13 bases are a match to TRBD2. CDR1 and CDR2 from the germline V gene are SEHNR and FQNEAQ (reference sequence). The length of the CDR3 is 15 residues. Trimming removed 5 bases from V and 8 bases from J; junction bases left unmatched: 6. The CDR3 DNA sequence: TGTGCCAGCAGCGCGGGGACTAGCGGGAAGGATGAGCAGTTCTTC. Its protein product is CASSAGTSGKDEQFF.

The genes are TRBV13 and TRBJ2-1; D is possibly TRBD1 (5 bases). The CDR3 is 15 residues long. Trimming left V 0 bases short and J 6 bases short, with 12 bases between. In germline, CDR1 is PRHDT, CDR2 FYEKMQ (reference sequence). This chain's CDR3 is CASSLGMGLGNEQFF. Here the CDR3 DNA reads TGTGCCAGCAGCTTAGGCATGGGGCTTGGCAATGAGCAGTTCTTC.

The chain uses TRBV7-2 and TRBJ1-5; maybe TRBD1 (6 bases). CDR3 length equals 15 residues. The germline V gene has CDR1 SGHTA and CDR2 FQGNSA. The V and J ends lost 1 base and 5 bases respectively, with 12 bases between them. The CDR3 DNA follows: TGTGCCAGCAGCTTAGACAGGGATGGTTATCAGCCCCAGCATTTT. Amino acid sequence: CASSLDRDGYQPQHF.

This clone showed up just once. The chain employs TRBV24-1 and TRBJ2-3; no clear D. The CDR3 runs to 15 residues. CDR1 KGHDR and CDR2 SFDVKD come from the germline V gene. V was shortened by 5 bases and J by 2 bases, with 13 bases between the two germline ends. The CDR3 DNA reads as TGTGCCACCAGTGCTGGTCGCGGAGTCACAGATACGCAGTATTTT. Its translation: CATSAGRGVTDTQYF.

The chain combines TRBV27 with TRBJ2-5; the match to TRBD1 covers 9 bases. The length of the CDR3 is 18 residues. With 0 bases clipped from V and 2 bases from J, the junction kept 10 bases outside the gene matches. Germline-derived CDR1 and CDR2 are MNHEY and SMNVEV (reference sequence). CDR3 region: CASSLSNRGHGQQETQYF. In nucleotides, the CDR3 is TGTGCCAGCAGTTTATCCAACAGGGGGCATGGCCAACAAGAGACCCAGTACTTC.

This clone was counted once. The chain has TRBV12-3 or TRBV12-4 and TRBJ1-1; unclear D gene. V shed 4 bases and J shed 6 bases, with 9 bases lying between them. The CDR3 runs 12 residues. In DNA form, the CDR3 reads TGTGCCAGCAGTTCGGGTCGCGCTGAAGCTTTCTTT. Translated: CASSSGRAEAFF.

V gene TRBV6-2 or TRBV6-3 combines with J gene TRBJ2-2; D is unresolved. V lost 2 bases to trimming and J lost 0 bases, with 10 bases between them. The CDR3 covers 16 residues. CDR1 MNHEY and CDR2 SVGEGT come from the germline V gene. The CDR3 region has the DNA TGTGCCAGCAGTTACAGTAAGGAGTCGAACACCGGGGAGCTGTTTTTT. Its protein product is CASSYSKESNTGELFF.

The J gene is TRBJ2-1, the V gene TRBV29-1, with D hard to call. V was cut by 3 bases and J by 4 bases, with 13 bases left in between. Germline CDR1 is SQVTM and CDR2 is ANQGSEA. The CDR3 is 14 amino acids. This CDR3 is CSVEFEALYNEQFF. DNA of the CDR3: TGCAGCGTTGAGTTCGAGGCGCTATACAATGAGCAGTTCTTC.

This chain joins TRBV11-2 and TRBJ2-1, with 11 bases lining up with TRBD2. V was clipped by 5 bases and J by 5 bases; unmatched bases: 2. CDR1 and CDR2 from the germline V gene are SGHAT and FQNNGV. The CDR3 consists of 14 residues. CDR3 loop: CASSRLAGNNEQFF. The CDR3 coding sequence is TGTGCCAGCAGCAGACTAGCGGGAAACAATGAGCAGTTCTTC. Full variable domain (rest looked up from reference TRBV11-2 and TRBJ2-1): EAGVAQSPRYKIIEKRQSVAFWCNPISGHATLYWYQQILGQGPKLLIQFQNNGVVDDSQLPKDRFSAERLKGVDSTLKIQPAKLEDSAVYLCASSRLAGNNEQFFGPGTRLTVL.

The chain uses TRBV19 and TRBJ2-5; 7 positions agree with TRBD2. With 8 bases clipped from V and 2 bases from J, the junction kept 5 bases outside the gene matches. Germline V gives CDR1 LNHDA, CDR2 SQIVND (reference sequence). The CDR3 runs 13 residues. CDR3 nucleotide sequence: TGTGCCAGTGGGGAGGGTAGGCAAGAGACCCAGTACTTC. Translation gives CASGEGRQETQYF.

In DNA form, the CDR3 reads TGTGCCAGCAGCGTAAGCGAGGGAGTCTCCGGGGAGCTGTTTTTT. This translates into CASSVSEGVSGELFF. The chain carries TRBV9 and TRBJ2-2; D might be TRBD2 (5 bases). Trimming left V 1 base short and J 6 bases short, with 13 bases between. This CDR3 is 15 amino acids long. CDR1 is SGDLS and CDR2 is YYNGEE in the germline V gene.

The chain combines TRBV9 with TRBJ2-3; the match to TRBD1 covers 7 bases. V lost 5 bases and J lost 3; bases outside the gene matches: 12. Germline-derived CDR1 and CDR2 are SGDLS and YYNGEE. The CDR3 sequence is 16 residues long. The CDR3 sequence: CASSSTTGTFTDTQYF. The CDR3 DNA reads TGTGCCAGCAGTTCCACGACAGGGACGTTTACAGATACGCAGTATTTT. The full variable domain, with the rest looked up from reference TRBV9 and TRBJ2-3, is DSGVTQTPKHLITATGQRVTLRCSPRSGDLSVYWYQQSLDQGLQFLIQYYNGEERAKGNILERFSAQQFPDLHSELNLSSLELGDSALYFCASSSTTGTFTDTQYFGPGTRLTVL.

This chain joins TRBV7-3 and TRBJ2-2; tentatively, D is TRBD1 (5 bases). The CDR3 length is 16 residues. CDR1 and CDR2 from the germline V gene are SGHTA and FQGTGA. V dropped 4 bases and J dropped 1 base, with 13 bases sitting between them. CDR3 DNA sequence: TGTGCCAGCAGCTGGGGCAACCTGCGGAACACCGGGGAGCTGTTTTTT. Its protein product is CASSWGNLRNTGELFF. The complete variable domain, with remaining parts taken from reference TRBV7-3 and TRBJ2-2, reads GAGVSQTPSNKVTEKGKYVELRCDPISGHTALYWYRQSLGQGPEFLIYFQGTGAADDSGLPNDRFFAVRPEGSVSTLKIQRTERGDSAVYLCASSWGNLRNTGELFFGEGSRLTVL.

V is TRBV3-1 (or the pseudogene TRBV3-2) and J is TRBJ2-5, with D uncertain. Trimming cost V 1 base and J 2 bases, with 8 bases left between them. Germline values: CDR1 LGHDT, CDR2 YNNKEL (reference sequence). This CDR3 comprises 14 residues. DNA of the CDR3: TGTGCCAGCAGCCAAGTGGCAGGACAAGAGACCCAGTACTTC. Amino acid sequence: CASSQVAGQETQYF.

CDR3 coding DNA: TGTGCCACCGTATGGTACAACGAGCAGTACTTC. This encodes CATVWYNEQYF. This chain uses TRBV2 with TRBJ2-7; D not resolved. Looked up from germline, CDR1 is SNHLY and CDR2 is FYNNEI. The CDR3 runs 11 residues. V gave up 10 bases and J gave up 5 bases, with 12 bases separating them.

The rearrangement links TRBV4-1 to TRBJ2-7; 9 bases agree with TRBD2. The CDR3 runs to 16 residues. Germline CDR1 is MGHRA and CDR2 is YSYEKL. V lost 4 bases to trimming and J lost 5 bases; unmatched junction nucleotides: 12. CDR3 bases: TGCGCCAGCAGCCCTGACTTAGCGGGAGCACGGAACGAGCAGTACTTC. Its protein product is CASSPDLAGARNEQYF.

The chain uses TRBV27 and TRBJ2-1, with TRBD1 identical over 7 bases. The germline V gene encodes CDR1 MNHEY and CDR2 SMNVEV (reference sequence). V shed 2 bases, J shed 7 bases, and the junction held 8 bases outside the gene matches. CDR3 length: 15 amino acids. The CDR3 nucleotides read TGTGCCAGCAGTTTAGAGACAGGGCCCTGGAATGAGCAGTTCTTC. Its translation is CASSLETGPWNEQFF.

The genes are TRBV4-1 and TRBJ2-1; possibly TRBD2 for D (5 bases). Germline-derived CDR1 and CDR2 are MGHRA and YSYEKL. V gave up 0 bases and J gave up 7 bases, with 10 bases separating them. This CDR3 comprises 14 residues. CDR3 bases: TGCGCCAGCAGCCAAGACTTCGGGATTAATGAGCAGTTCTTC. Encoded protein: CASSQDFGINEQFF.

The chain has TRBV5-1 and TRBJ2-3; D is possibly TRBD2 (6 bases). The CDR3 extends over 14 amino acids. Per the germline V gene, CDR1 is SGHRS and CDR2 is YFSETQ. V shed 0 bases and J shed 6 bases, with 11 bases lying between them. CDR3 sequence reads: CASSLANRGDTQYF. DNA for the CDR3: TGCGCCAGCAGCTTGGCGAATCGGGGGGATACGCAGTATTTT.